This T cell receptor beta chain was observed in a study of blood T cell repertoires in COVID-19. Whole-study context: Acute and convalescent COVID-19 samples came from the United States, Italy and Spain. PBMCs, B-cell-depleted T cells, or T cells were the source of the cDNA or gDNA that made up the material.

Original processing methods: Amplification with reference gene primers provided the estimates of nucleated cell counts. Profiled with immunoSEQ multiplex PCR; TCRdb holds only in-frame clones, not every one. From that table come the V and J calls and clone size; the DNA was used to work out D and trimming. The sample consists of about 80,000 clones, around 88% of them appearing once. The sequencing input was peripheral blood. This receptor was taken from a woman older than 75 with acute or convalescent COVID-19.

CDR3 protein: CASSEAFSGKLFF. CDR3 in DNA: TGTGCCAGCAGTGAAGCCTTTTCGGGAAAACTGTTTTTT. The V gene is TRBV2, the J gene TRBJ1-4; no clear D. From germline, CDR1 is SNHLY and CDR2 FYNNEI. The CDR3 covers 13 residues. The V and J ends lost 0 bases and 10 bases respectively, with 9 bases between them.